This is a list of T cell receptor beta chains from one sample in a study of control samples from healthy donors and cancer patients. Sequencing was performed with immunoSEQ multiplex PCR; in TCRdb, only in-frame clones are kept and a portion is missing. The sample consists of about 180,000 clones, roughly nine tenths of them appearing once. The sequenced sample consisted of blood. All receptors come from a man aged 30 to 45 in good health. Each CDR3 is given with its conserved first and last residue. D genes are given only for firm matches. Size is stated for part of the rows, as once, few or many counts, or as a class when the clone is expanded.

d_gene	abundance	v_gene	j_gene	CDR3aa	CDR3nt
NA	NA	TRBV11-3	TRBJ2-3	CASSLGRRGGTDTQYF	TGTGCCAGCAGCTTAGGTCGCCGCGGCGGGACAGATACGCAGTATTTT
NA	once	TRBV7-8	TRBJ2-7	CASSFEGGLYEQYF	TGTGCCAGCAGCTTTGAGGGGGGGCTGTACGAGCAGTACTTC
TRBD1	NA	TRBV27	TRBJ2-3	CASSLGTGLYTDTQYF	TGTGCCAGCAGTTTGGGGACAGGGTTGTACACAGATACGCAGTATTTT
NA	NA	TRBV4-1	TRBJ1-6	CASSQWRGETLHF	TGCGCCAGCAGCCAATGGAGGGGAGAGACCCTCCACTTT
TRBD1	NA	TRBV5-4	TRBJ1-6	CASSSRGQTSSYNSPLHF	TGTGCCAGCAGCTCCCGGGGACAGACGAGCTCCTATAATTCACCCCTCCACTTT
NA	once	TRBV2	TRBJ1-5	CASSESRSNQPQHF	TGTGCCAGCAGTGAATCGAGGAGCAATCAGCCCCAGCATTTT
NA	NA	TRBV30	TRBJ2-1	CAWRVSRHNEQFF	TGTGCCTGGAGGGTAAGCAGGCACAATGAGCAGTTCTTC
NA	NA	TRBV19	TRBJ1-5	CASRTRTDNSNQPQHF	TGTGCCAGTAGGACCAGGACGGATAATAGCAATCAGCCCCAGCATTTT
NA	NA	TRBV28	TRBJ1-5	CASSLRALSNQPQHF	TGTGCCAGCAGTTTGAGGGCCCTGAGCAATCAGCCCCAGCATTTT
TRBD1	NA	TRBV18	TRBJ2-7	CASSPGRGSYEQYF	TGTGCCAGCTCACCAGGCAGGGGGTCCTACGAGCAGTACTTC
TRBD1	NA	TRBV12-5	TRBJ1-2	CASSRDRGLYGYTF	TGTGCTAGTTCCCGGGACAGGGGACTCTATGGCTACACCTTC
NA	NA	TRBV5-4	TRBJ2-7	CASSLDAGLGEQYF	TGTGCCAGCAGCTTGGATGCGGGCCTCGGCGAGCAGTACTTC
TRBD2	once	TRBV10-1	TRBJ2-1	CASSERTSGRGNEQFF	TGCGCCAGCAGTGAGCGAACTAGCGGGAGGGGTAATGAGCAGTTCTTC
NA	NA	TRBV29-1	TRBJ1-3	CSVDDGAGNTIYF	TGCAGCGTTGATGACGGCGCTGGAAACACCATATATTTT
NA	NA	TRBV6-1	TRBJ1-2	CASTGNYGYTF	TGTGCCAGCACCGGAAACTATGGCTACACCTTC
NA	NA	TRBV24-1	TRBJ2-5	CATSDPQKVQETQYF	TGTGCCACCAGTGATCCACAGAAAGTTCAAGAGACCCAGTACTTC
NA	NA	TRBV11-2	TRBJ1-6	CASSLLSGSSPLHF	TGTGCCAGCAGCTTATTGTCGGGGAGTTCACCCCTCCACTTT
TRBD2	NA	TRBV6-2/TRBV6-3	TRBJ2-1	CASSYSGLAGGKPYNEQFF	TGTGCCAGCAGTTACTCTGGGCTAGCGGGAGGGAAGCCCTACAATGAGCAGTTCTTC
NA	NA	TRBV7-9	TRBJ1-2	CASSSVVARSGYTF	TGTGCCAGCAGCTCCGTAGTGGCCCGGTCCGGCTACACCTTC
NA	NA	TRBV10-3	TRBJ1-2	CAIRGLTQGYTF	TGTGCCATCAGGGGGCTGACTCAGGGCTACACCTTC
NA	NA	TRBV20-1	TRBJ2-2	CSASETEGTGELFF	TGCAGTGCTAGTGAAACTGAGGGCACCGGGGAGCTGTTTTTT
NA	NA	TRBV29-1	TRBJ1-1	CSASRLRDTEAFF	TGCAGCGCATCCAGGCTTCGGGACACTGAAGCTTTCTTT
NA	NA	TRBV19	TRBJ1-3	CATAQGNRNTIYF	TGTGCCACCGCACAGGGCAATCGAAACACCATATATTTT
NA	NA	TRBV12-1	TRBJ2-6	CASSSRLSGANVLTF	TGTGCCAGCAGCTCTCGACTCTCTGGGGCCAACGTCCTGACTTTC
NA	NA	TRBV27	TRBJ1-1	CASSPRQNTEAFF	TGTGCCAGCAGTCCTCGACAGAACACTGAAGCTTTCTTT
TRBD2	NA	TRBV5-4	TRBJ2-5	CASGTSGETQYF	TGTGCCAGCGGCACTAGCGGAGAGACCCAGTACTTC
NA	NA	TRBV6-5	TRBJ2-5	CASSYSPGAHETQYF	TGTGCCAGCAGTTACTCCCCAGGGGCGCATGAGACCCAGTACTTC
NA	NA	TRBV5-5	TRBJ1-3	CASSLRGAGNTIYF	TGTGCCAGCAGCTTGCGGGGGGCTGGAAACACCATATATTTT
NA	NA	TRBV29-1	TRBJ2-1	CSAGAGPNEQFF	TGCAGCGCAGGAGCGGGTCCCAATGAGCAGTTCTTC
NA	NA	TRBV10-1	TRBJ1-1	CASSESGGGTEAFF	TGCGCCAGCAGTGAGTCGGGGGGAGGCACTGAAGCTTTCTTT
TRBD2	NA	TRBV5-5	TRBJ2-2	CASSLRGTSEELFF	TGTGCCAGCAGCTTACGGGGGACTAGCGAGGAGCTGTTTTTT
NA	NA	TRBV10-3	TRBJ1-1	CATTRRIEGNTEAFF	TGTGCCACGACCAGACGGATCGAAGGGAACACTGAAGCTTTCTTT
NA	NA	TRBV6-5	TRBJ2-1	CASSSLYPNEQFF	TGTGCCAGCAGTTCCCTTTACCCTAATGAGCAGTTCTTC
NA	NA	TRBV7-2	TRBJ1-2	CASSLFTWGSYGYTF	TGTGCCAGCAGCTTATTTACGTGGGGGTCCTATGGCTACACCTTC
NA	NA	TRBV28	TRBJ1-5	CASSLSRASNQPQHF	TGTGCCAGCAGCCTCTCCAGGGCTAGCAATCAGCCCCAGCATTTT
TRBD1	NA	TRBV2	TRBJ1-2	CASSQDRAPLYGYTF	TGTGCCAGCAGCCAGGACAGGGCCCCTCTTTATGGCTACACCTTC
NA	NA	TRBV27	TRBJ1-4	CASSFSATNEKLFF	TGTGCCAGCAGTTTCAGTGCAACTAATGAAAAACTGTTTTTT
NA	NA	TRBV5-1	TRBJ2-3	CASSLVRGAGTDTQYF	TGCGCCAGCAGCCTGGTACGGGGCGCGGGCACAGATACGCAGTATTTT
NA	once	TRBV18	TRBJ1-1	CASSLSPTGRSEAFF	TGTGCCAGCTCACTCTCCCCCACAGGACGGAGTGAAGCTTTCTTT
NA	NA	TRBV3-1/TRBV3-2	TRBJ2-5	CASSPHLLGTHQETQYF	TGTGCCAGCAGCCCCCACCTCCTCGGGACGCACCAAGAGACCCAGTACTTC
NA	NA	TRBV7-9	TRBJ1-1	CASSPAAEAFF	TGTGCCAGCAGCCCGGCGGCTGAAGCTTTCTTT
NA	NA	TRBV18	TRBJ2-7	CASSPPRARKDEQYF	TGTGCCAGCTCACCCCCCAGGGCGCGAAAGGACGAGCAGTACTTC
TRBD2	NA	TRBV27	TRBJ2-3	CASSWSGVGTDTQYF	TGTGCCAGCAGTTGGAGCGGGGTGGGGACAGATACGCAGTATTTT
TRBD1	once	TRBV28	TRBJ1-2	CASRLTGGYGYTF	TGTGCCAGCAGACTAACAGGGGGCTATGGCTACACCTTC
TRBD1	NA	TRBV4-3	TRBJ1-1	CASSQEQGIEAFF	TGCGCCAGCAGCCAAGAACAGGGGATTGAAGCTTTCTTT
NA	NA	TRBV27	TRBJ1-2	CASSLKRPGGANGYTF	TGTGCCAGCAGCTTAAAAAGGCCTGGGGGGGCAAATGGCTACACCTTC
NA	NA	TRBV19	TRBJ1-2	CASSYSYGYTF	TGTGCCAGTAGTTACAGCTATGGCTACACCTTC
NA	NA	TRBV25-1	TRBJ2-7	CASLGVYEQYF	TGTGCCAGCCTTGGGGTTTACGAGCAGTACTTC
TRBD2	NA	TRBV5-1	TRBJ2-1	CASSLVAGGPQEQFF	TGCGCCAGCAGCTTGGTAGCGGGAGGGCCCCAGGAGCAGTTCTTC
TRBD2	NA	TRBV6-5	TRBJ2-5	CASSLTSGWEETQYF	TGTGCCAGCAGTCTGACTAGCGGATGGGAAGAGACCCAGTACTTC
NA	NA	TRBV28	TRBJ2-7	CASIQEYEQCF	TGTGCCAGCATCCAGGAATACGAGCAGTGCTTC
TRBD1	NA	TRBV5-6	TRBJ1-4	CASSLLETGEVEKLFF	TGTGCCAGCAGCTTGCTGGAAACAGGGGAGGTGGAAAAACTGTTTTTT